The 2 T cell receptor beta chains given below trace back to one sample, sequenced in a study of OX40 agonist ivuxolimab in advanced cancers. TCRdb's copy holds only in-frame clones and misses some; the assay was immunoSEQ multiplex PCR. The repertoire consists of about 93,000 clones, with 90% to 95% occurring once and the leading ten covering roughly 0.5%. This specimen consisted of CD4+ or CD8+ T cells sorted from blood, obtained in a trial of the OX40 agonist ivuxolimab. The receptors come from an adult with an advanced solid tumor such as melanoma, head and neck, liver or kidney cancer.

The rearrangement joins TRBV14 to TRBJ1-2; D is unresolved. CDR3 length: 13 residues. V lost 0 bases and J 4 bases, leaving 6 bases between the germline ends. Germline lookup yields CDR1 SGHDN and CDR2 FVKESK. DNA for the CDR3: TGTGCCAGCAGCCAAGACACCTCCTATGGCTACACCTTC. Amino acid sequence: CASSQDTSYGYTF.

V and J are TRBV30 and TRBJ2-5; TRBD1 matches at 8 bases. The ends lost 0 bases at V and 5 bases at J; junction bases unmatched: 8. CDR3 length: 15 residues. Germline CDR1 and CDR2: GTSNPN and SVGIG (reference sequence). The CDR3 nucleotides are TGTGCCTGGAGTGTAAGGGCAGGGGGCACGGAGACCCAGTACTTC. Encoded protein: CAWSVRAGGTETQYF.